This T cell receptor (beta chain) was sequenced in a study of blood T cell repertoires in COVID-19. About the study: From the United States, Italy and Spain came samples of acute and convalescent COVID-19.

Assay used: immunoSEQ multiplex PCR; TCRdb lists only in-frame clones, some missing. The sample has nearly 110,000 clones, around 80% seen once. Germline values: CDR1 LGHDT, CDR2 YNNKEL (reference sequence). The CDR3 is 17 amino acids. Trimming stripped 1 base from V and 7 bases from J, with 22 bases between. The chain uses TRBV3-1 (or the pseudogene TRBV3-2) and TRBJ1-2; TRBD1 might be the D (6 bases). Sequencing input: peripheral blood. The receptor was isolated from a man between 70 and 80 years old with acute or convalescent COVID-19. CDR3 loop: CASSQGPDRFGNGGYTF. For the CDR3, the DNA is TGTGCCAGCAGCCAAGGCCCCGACAGGTTCGGGAACGGTGGCTACACCTTC.